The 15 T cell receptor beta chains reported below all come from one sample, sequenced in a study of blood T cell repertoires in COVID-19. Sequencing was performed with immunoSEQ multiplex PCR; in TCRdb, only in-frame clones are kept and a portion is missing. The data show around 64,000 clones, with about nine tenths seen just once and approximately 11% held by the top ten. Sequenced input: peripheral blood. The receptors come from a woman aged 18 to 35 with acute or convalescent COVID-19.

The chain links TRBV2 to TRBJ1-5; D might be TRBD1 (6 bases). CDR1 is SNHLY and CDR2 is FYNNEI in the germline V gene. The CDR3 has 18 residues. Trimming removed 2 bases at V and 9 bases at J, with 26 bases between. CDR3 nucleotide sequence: TGTGCCAGCAGTGAAATTGGGACACGACAGCGCCGCAAAAGGCCCCAGCATTTT. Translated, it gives CASSEIGTRQRRKRPQHF.

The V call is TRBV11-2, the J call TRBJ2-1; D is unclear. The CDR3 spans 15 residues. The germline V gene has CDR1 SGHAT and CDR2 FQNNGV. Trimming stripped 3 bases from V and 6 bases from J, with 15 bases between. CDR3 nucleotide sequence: TGTGCCAGCAGCTTGGCAGGAAAAGAAGGCAATGAGCAGTTCTTC. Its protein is CASSLAGKEGNEQFF.

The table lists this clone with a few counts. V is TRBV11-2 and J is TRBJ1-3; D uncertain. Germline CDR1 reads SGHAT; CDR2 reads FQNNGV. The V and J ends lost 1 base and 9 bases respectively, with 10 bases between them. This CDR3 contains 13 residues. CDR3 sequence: CASSLGAAGTIYF. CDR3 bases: TGTGCCAGCAGCTTAGGGGCAGCAGGCACCATATATTTT.

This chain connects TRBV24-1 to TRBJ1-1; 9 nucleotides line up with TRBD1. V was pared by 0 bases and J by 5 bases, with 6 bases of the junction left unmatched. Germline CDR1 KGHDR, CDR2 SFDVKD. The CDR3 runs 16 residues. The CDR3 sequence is CATSDLPGQGATEAFF. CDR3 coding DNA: TGTGCCACCAGTGATTTGCCGGGACAGGGAGCGACTGAAGCTTTCTTT.

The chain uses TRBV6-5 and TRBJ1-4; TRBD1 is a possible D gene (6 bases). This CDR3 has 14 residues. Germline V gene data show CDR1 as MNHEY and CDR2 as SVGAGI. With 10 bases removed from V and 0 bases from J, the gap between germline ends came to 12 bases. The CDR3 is CAIPQGPTNEKLFF. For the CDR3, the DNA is TGTGCCATCCCACAGGGCCCAACTAATGAAAAACTGTTTTTT.

The CDR3 loop is CASSFDGSSDYGYTF. As DNA, the CDR3 is TGTGCCAGCAGCTTCGACGGGAGCTCCGACTATGGCTACACCTTC. V gene TRBV5-5 combines with J gene TRBJ1-2; the D is unclear. This CDR3 region has 15 residues. Germline CDR1 is SGHKS and CDR2 is YYEKEE (reference sequence). V lost 2 bases to trimming and J lost 3 bases, with 14 bases between them.

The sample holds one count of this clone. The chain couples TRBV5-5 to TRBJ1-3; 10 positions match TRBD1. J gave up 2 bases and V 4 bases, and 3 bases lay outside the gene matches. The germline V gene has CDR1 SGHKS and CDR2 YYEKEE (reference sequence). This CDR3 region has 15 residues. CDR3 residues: CASSIDRGPGNTIYF. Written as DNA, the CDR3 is TGTGCCAGCAGCATCGACAGGGGGCCTGGAAACACCATATATTTT.

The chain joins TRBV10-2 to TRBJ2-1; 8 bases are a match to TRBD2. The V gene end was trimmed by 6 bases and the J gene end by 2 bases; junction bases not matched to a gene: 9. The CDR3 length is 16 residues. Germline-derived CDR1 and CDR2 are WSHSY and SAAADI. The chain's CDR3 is CASRERGLAAYNEQFF. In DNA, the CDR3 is TGCGCCAGCAGGGAGAGAGGACTAGCCGCCTACAATGAGCAGTTCTTC.

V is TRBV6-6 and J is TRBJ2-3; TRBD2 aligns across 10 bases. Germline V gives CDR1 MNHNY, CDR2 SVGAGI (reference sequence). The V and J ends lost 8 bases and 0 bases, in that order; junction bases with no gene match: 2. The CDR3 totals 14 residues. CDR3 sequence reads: CASLAGDSTDTQYF. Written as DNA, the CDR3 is TGTGCCAGCCTAGCGGGGGATAGCACAGATACGCAGTATTTT.

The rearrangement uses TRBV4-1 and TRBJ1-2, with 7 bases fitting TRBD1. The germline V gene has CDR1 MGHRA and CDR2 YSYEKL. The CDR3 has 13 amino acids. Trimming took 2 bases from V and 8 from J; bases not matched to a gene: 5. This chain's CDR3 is CASSQPGQRGYTF. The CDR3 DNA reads TGCGCCAGCAGCCAACCGGGACAGAGAGGCTACACCTTC.

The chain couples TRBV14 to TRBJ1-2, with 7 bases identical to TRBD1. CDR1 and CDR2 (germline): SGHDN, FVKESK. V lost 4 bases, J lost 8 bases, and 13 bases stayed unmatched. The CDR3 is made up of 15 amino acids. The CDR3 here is CASSPTVQGGRGYTF. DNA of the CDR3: TGTGCCAGCAGCCCCACAGTGCAGGGGGGAAGAGGCTACACCTTC.

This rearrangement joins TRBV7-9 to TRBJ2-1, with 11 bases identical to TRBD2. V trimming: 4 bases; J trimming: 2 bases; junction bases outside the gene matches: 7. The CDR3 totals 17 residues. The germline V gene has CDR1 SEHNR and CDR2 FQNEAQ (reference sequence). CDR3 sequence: CASSSTGTSGAYNEQFF. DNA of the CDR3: TGTGCCAGCAGCTCGACCGGGACTAGCGGTGCCTACAATGAGCAGTTCTTC.

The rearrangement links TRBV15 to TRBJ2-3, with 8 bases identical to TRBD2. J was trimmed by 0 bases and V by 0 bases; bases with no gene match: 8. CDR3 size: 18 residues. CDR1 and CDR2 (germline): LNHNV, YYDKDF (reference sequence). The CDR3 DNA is TGTGCCACCAGCAGAGATCTAAGTAGCGGGACTAGCACAGATACGCAGTATTTT. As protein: CATSRDLSSGTSTDTQYF. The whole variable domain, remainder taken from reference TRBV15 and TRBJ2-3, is DAMVIQNPRYQVTQFGKPVTLSCSQTLNHNVMYWYQQKSSQAPKLLFHYYDKDFNNEADTPDNFQSRRPNTSFCFLDIRSPGLGDTAMYLCATSRDLSSGTSTDTQYFGPGTRLTVL.

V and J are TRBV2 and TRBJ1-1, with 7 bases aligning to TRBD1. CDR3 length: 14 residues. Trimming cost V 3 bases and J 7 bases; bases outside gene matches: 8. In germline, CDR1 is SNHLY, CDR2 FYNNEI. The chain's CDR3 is CASSDIYDRDEAFF. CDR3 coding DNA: TGTGCCAGCAGTGACATTTACGACAGGGATGAAGCTTTCTTT. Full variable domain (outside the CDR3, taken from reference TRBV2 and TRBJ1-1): EPEVTQTPSHQVTQMGQEVILRCVPISNHLYFYWYRQILGQKVEFLVSFYNNEISEKSEIFDDQFSVERPDGSNFTLKIRSTKLEDSAMYFCASSDIYDRDEAFFGQGTRLTVV.

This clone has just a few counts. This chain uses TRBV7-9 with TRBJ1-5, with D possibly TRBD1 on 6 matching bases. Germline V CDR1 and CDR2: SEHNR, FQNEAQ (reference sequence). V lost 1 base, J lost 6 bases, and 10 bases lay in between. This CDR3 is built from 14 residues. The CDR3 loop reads CASSLDGGSQPQHF. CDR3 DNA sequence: TGTGCCAGCAGCTTAGATGGGGGCTCTCAGCCCCAGCATTTT.